The 27 T cell receptor beta chains below all came from one sample that was sequenced in a study of blood T cell repertoires in COVID-19. Only in-frame clones appear in the TCRdb table, and some are missing; sequencing was by immunoSEQ multiplex PCR. The sample has over 200,000 clones, 88% seen once; the top ten hold approximately 3.5%. Sequenced material: PBMCs or T cells enriched from blood (not recorded which). The receptor source for this set is a woman aged 25 to 39 who had been exposed to COVID-19.

CDR3 nucleotide sequence: TGTGCCAGTAGTACTCTGCGGGATTCGGTCACTGAAGCTTTCTTT. This codes for CASSTLRDSVTEAFF. The gene calls are TRBV19 and TRBJ1-1; D is uncertain. The CDR3 runs to 15 residues. From germline, CDR1 is LNHDA and CDR2 SQIVND (reference sequence). Trimming cost V 4 bases and J 4 bases, with 16 bases left between them.

This chain joins TRBV5-6 and TRBJ2-7, with D possibly matching TRBD1 (5 bases). Germline lookup yields CDR1 SGHDT and CDR2 YYEEEE. V lost 4 bases and J 1 base, leaving 12 bases between the germline ends. The CDR3 length is 14 residues. DNA of the CDR3: TGTGCCAGCAGCCGTCAGGGTGGGTCCTACGAGCAGTACTTC. The encoded protein is CASSRQGGSYEQYF.

The chain joins TRBV2 to TRBJ1-4, with D unclear. V lost 3 bases, J lost 3 bases, and 11 bases lay in between. CDR1 is SNHLY and CDR2 is FYNNEI in the germline V gene. The CDR3 runs to 15 residues. The CDR3 region is CASSDSGNANEKLFF. CDR3 DNA sequence: TGTGCCAGCAGTGACTCCGGGAATGCTAATGAAAAACTGTTTTTT.

This chain connects TRBV30 to TRBJ2-6; D call uncertain. V gave up 5 bases and J gave up 0 bases, with 8 bases separating them. Germline values: CDR1 GTSNPN, CDR2 SVGIG (reference sequence). The CDR3 sequence is 14 residues long. CDR3 sequence (DNA): TGTGCCTGGGGGCTAGGCTCTGGGGCCAACGTCCTGACTTTC. As protein: CAWGLGSGANVLTF.

This sequence joins TRBV5-1 and TRBJ2-1; possible D gene TRBD2, 6 bases. The germline V gene has CDR1 SGHRS and CDR2 YFSETQ. The CDR3 runs 13 residues. Trimming took 5 bases from V and 14 from J, leaving 20 bases between them. CDR3 amino acids: CASSSEGNGGEFF. CDR3 nucleotide sequence: TGCGCCAGCAGTTCAGAAGGGAACGGAGGGGAGTTCTTC.

The chain recombines TRBV11-2 with TRBJ2-7; D is possibly TRBD1 (5 bases). The CDR3 has 11 residues. CDR1 and CDR2 from the germline V gene are SGHAT and FQNNGV. V dropped 4 bases and J dropped 8 bases, with 9 bases sitting between them. CDR3 coding DNA: TGTGCCAGCAGCTCCAGGGTCAAGCAGTACTTC. Amino acid sequence: CASSSRVKQYF.

The rearrangement links TRBV11-2 to TRBJ1-5; D might be TRBD1 (6 bases). CDR1 SGHAT and CDR2 FQNNGV come from the germline V gene. The CDR3 consists of 14 residues. V dropped 7 bases and J dropped 3 bases, with 13 bases sitting between them. The CDR3 is CASMGAAVNQPQHF. CDR3 coding DNA: TGTGCCAGCATGGGGGCGGCAGTCAATCAGCCCCAGCATTTT.

The chain couples TRBV5-8 to TRBJ2-1; possibly TRBD2 for D (5 bases). This CDR3 is 15 amino acids long. Germline loops: CDR1 SGHTS, CDR2 YDEGEE. V lost 4 bases to trimming and J lost 6 bases, with 17 bases between them. The DNA for the CDR3 is TGTGCCAGCAGCAAGGACTTATTCAAATCCAATGAGCAGTTCTTC. Translation gives CASSKDLFKSNEQFF.

The genes are TRBV7-2 and TRBJ1-1; 7 nucleotides match TRBD1. After removal of 4 bases from V and 0 bases from J, the junction contained 5 bases not matched to a gene. Per germline, CDR1 SGHTA and CDR2 FQGNSA. This CDR3 has 15 amino acids. The CDR3 loop is CASSYGTVMNTEAFF. The CDR3 DNA sequence: TGTGCCAGCAGCTACGGGACAGTTATGAACACTGAAGCTTTCTTT.

The chain combines TRBV7-2 with TRBJ2-3; D may be TRBD2 (6 bases). In germline, CDR1 is SGHTA, CDR2 FQGNSA. The V end lost 1 base, the J end lost 0 bases, and 8 bases lay between the germline ends. The CDR3 consists of 15 residues. CDR3: CASSLGSGSTDTQYF. The CDR3 DNA follows: TGTGCCAGCAGCTTAGGTAGCGGTAGCACAGATACGCAGTATTTT.

CDR3: CASRRDSPYEQYF. DNA for the CDR3: TGTGCCAGCAGGAGGGACTCACCCTACGAGCAGTACTTC. The V and J genes are TRBV2 and TRBJ2-7, with D possibly TRBD2 on 6 matching bases. This CDR3 has 13 residues. In germline, CDR1 is SNHLY, CDR2 FYNNEI. V was pared by 6 bases and J by 2 bases, with 11 bases between.

In DNA, the CDR3 is TGTGCCAGCAGCCAAGTTGCGACTAGCGGCTCCTACGAGCAGTACTTC. This codes for CASSQVATSGSYEQYF. The chain couples TRBV4-2 to TRBJ2-7; TRBD2 matches at 9 bases. The CDR3 length is 16 residues. CDR1 is LGHNA and CDR2 is YNFKEQ in the germline V gene. The ends lost 1 base at V and 0 bases at J; junction bases unmatched: 4.

The chain couples TRBV5-1 to TRBJ2-3; TRBD2 matches 8 bases. CDR1 is SGHRS, CDR2 YFSETQ, per germline. The CDR3 totals 15 residues. J was trimmed by 2 bases and V by 0 bases; bases with no gene match: 2. As DNA, the CDR3 is TGCGCCAGCAGCTTGGAAGCGGGAGTCACAGATACGCAGTATTTT. It is translated as CASSLEAGVTDTQYF.

The chain uses TRBV9 and TRBJ2-7; 7 nucleotides agree with TRBD2. The germline V gene encodes CDR1 SGDLS and CDR2 YYNGEE. This CDR3 comprises 13 residues. V gave up 3 bases and J gave up 5 bases; unmatched junction bases: 5. This CDR3 reads CASSGLGGNEQYF. For the CDR3, the DNA is TGTGCCAGCAGCGGATTGGGGGGGAACGAGCAGTACTTC. The complete variable domain, with remaining parts taken from reference TRBV9 and TRBJ2-7, reads DSGVTQTPKHLITATGQRVTLRCSPRSGDLSVYWYQQSLDQGLQFLIQYYNGEERAKGNILERFSAQQFPDLHSELNLSSLELGDSALYFCASSGLGGNEQYFGPGTRLTVT.

The gene calls are TRBV6-5 and TRBJ2-7; 14 bases map to TRBD2. The CDR3 consists of 16 residues. Per the germline V gene, CDR1 is MNHEY and CDR2 is SVGAGI. The ends lost 2 bases at V and 3 bases at J; junction bases unmatched: 3. The CDR3 loop reads CASSYGTSGSNYEQYF. The CDR3 coding sequence is TGTGCCAGCAGTTACGGGACTAGCGGGAGTAACTACGAGCAGTACTTC.

The chain recombines TRBV2 with TRBJ2-1; tentative D call: TRBD1 (6 bases). Trimming removed 5 bases from V and 4 bases from J, with 12 bases in between. Germline loops: CDR1 SNHLY, CDR2 FYNNEI. This CDR3 is built from 14 residues. CDR3 loop: CASSRTEIYNEQFF. The CDR3 region has the DNA TGTGCCAGCAGTCGGACAGAAATTTACAATGAGCAGTTCTTC.

This chain joins TRBV5-5 and TRBJ1-2, with no clear D. V was trimmed by 2 bases and J by 4 bases, leaving 12 bases between them. Germline-derived CDR1 and CDR2 are SGHKS and YYEKEE (reference sequence). This CDR3 contains 14 residues. As DNA, the CDR3 is TGTGCCAGCAGCTTACTTTCCGTCCCCTATGGCTACACCTTC. This gives the protein CASSLLSVPYGYTF.

This clone was seen a single time. The chain has TRBV19 and TRBJ2-7; tentatively, D is TRBD2 (5 bases). CDR1 and CDR2 from the germline V gene are LNHDA and SQIVND (reference sequence). Trimming stripped 5 bases from V and 1 base from J, with 21 bases between. The CDR3 spans 17 residues. The CDR3 loop reads CASSPRADYKGSYEQYF. The CDR3 DNA sequence: TGTGCCAGTAGTCCTCGGGCCGACTACAAGGGATCCTACGAGCAGTACTTC.

This clone is a singleton in its sample. The V gene is TRBV10-3, the J gene TRBJ1-6; 10 nucleotides match TRBD1. Germline CDR1 ENHRY, CDR2 SYGVKD. The CDR3 is 15 amino acids. V shed 10 bases, J shed 5 bases, and the junction held 8 bases outside the gene matches. As DNA, the CDR3 is TGTGCCACCAGGTCCGGGACAGGGGATAATTCACCCCTCCACTTT. Amino acid sequence: CATRSGTGDNSPLHF.

V usage is TRBV30 and J usage is TRBJ2-7; 11 bases fit TRBD2. Trimming took 0 bases from V and 0 from J; bases not matched to a gene: 7. Germline V gives CDR1 GTSNPN, CDR2 SVGIG (reference sequence). The CDR3 is made up of 17 amino acids. CDR3: CAWSVGVAGGLSYEQYF. DNA of the CDR3: TGTGCCTGGAGTGTAGGGGTAGCGGGAGGGCTCTCCTACGAGCAGTACTTC.

The chain has TRBV5-1 and TRBJ2-1, with D possibly matching TRBD2 (6 bases). Germline V CDR1 and CDR2: SGHRS, YFSETQ. The ends were cut back, 3 bases at V and 0 bases at J, with 16 bases in the middle. This CDR3 region has 17 residues. CDR3 residues: CASSSTAIGSSYNEQFF. The CDR3 DNA follows: TGCGCCAGCAGCTCTACCGCGATCGGGAGCTCCTACAATGAGCAGTTCTTC.

This clone was counted a single time. The V gene is TRBV2, the J gene TRBJ1-5; D not certain. V lost 8 bases and J lost 0, with 14 bases in between. The CDR3 runs 15 residues. CDR1 is SNHLY, CDR2 FYNNEI, per germline. For the CDR3, the DNA is TGTGCCAGCTGCTTTGTTGGTAGTAGCAATCAGCCCCAGCATTTT. Residues: CASCFVGSSNQPQHF.

The chain carries TRBV28 and TRBJ1-2; 8 bases are a match to TRBD1. J was trimmed by 4 bases and V by 5 bases; bases with no gene match: 0. The CDR3 consists of 12 residues. Germline lookup yields CDR1 MDHEN and CDR2 SYDVKM. CDR3 in amino acids: CASSTGGYGYTF. For the CDR3, the DNA is TGTGCCAGCAGTACAGGGGGCTATGGCTACACCTTC.

The rearrangement uses TRBV4-1 and TRBJ2-5; D may be TRBD2 (6 bases). From germline, CDR1 is MGHRA and CDR2 YSYEKL. The CDR3 contains 13 residues. V dropped 3 bases and J dropped 5 bases, with 10 bases sitting between them. Here the CDR3 reads CASSQTSRETQYF. CDR3 in DNA: TGCGCCAGCAGCCAGACTAGTAGGGAGACCCAGTACTTC.

This clone was observed a single time. V is TRBV4-2 and J is TRBJ1-5; 8 positions agree with TRBD1. The CDR3 runs to 15 residues. The junction had 6 bases not matched to a gene; V was cut back by 3 bases and J by 5 bases. Germline V gene data show CDR1 as LGHNA and CDR2 as YNFKEQ. The CDR3: CASSHLDRGDQPQHF. In DNA form, the CDR3 reads TGTGCCAGCAGCCACCTAGACAGGGGCGATCAGCCCCAGCATTTT.

The chain recombines TRBV3-1 (or the pseudogene TRBV3-2) with TRBJ1-2, with 8 bases identical to TRBD1. Germline V lookup: CDR1 LGHDT, CDR2 YNNKEL (reference sequence). Trimming removed 2 bases from V and 8 bases from J; junction bases left unmatched: 13. The CDR3 is made up of 16 amino acids. In nucleotides, the CDR3 is TGTGCCAGCAGCCAACCCTCAGGGGGCTCGGCGAGAGGCTACACCTTC. As protein: CASSQPSGGSARGYTF.

The genes are TRBV4-1 and TRBJ1-2; D unclear. CDR3 size: 16 residues. Germline assignment: CDR1 MGHRA and CDR2 YSYEKL. V was shortened by 0 bases and J by 4 bases, with 15 bases between the two germline ends. CDR3 in DNA: TGCGCCAGCAGCCAAGACCCCGTCTCAAGCATCTATGGCTACACCTTC. Its translation: CASSQDPVSSIYGYTF.